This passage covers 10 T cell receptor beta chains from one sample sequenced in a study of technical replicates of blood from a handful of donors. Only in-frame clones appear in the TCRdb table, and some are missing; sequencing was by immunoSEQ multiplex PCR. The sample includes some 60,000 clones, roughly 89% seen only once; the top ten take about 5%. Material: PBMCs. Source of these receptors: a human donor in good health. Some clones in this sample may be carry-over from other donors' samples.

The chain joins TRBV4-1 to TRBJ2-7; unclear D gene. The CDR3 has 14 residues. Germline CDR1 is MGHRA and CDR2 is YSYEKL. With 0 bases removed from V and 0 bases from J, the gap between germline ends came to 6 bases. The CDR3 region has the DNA TGCGCCAGCAGCCAAGACCAGGTCTCCTACGAGCAGTACTTC. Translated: CASSQDQVSYEQYF.

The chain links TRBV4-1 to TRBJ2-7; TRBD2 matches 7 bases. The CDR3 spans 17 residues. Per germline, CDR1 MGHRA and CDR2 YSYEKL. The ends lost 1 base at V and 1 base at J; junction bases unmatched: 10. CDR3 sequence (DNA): TGCGCCAGCAGCCAAGTGGCAGGGAGGGTTGGATCCTACGAGCAGTACTTC. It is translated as CASSQVAGRVGSYEQYF.

CDR3 coding DNA: TGTGCCAGTAGTGTTACAGGGGGTGGCGGAAAGACCCAGTACTTC. Its translation: CASSVTGGGGKTQYF. The chain carries TRBV19 and TRBJ2-5; 8 bases align to TRBD1. Germline CDR1 is LNHDA and CDR2 is SQIVND (reference sequence). This CDR3 is 15 amino acids long. V lost 5 bases to trimming and J lost 6 bases; unmatched junction nucleotides: 11.

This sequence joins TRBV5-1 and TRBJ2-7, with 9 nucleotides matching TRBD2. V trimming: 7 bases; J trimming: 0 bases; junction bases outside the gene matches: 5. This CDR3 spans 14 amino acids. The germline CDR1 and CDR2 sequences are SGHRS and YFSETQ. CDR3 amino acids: CASGSGGSSYEQYF. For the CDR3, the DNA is TGCGCCAGCGGGAGCGGGGGGTCCTCCTACGAGCAGTACTTC.

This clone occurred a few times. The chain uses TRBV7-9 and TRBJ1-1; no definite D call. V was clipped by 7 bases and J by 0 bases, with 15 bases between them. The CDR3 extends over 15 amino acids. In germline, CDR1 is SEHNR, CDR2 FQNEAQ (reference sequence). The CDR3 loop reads CASTPIRGMNTEAFF. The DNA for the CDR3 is TGTGCCAGCACGCCCATCCGGGGTATGAACACTGAAGCTTTCTTT.

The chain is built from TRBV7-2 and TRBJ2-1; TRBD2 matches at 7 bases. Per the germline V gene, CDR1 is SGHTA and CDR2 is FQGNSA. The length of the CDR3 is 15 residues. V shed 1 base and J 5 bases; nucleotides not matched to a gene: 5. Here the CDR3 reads CASSLVFGTNNEQFF. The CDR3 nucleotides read TGTGCCAGCAGCTTAGTCTTTGGGACTAACAATGAGCAGTTCTTC. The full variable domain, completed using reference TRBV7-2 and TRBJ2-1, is GAGVSQSPSNKVTEKGKDVELRCDPISGHTALYWYRQSLGQGLEFLIYFQGNSAPDKSGLPSDRFSAERTGGSVSTLTIQRTQQEDSAVYLCASSLVFGTNNEQFFGPGTRLTVL.

In DNA, the CDR3 is TGTGCCAGTAGTATGGTGCGGGAAGGGAATGAGCAGTTCTTC. Encoded protein: CASSMVREGNEQFF. This chain joins TRBV19 and TRBJ2-1, with D possibly matching TRBD2 (6 bases). The CDR3 runs 14 residues. Trimming left V 3 bases short and J 7 bases short, with 13 bases between. CDR1 is LNHDA and CDR2 is SQIVND in the germline V gene (reference sequence).

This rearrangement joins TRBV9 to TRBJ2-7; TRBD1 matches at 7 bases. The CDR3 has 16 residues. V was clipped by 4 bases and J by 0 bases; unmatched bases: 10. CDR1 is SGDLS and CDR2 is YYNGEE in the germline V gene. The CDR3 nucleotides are TGTGCCAGCAGCCCCCGCACAGGGGTCGGCTCCTACGAGCAGTACTTC. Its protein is CASSPRTGVGSYEQYF.

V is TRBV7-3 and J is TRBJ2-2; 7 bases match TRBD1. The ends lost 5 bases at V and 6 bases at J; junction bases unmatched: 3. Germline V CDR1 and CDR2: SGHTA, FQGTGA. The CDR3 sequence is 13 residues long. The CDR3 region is CASSTDRAGELFF. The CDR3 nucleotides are TGTGCCAGCAGCACAGACAGGGCCGGGGAGCTGTTTTTT.

CDR3 DNA sequence: TGTGCCAGCAGTCCCTCCGGGACAGGGTTATACGAGCAGTACTTC. It is translated as CASSPSGTGLYEQYF. The gene calls are TRBV28 and TRBJ2-7, with 9 nucleotides matching TRBD1. The V gene's germline CDR1 is MDHEN and CDR2 SYDVKM. The CDR3 has 15 amino acids. V shed 5 bases, J shed 4 bases, and the junction held 9 bases outside the gene matches.